This T cell receptor beta chain was observed in a study of glioma-infiltrating T cells after dendritic cell vaccination. Generated by immunoSEQ multiplex PCR, the TCRdb table keeps only in-frame clones and is missing some. The sample carries roughly 88,000 clones, approximately 80% recorded once. Documented time point: after dendritic cell vaccination, including at tumor progression/relapse. The CDR3 length is 13 residues. J was trimmed by 6 bases and V by 6 bases; bases with no gene match: 5. From germline, CDR1 is SGHRS and CDR2 YFSETQ. Sequencing used blood, obtained after dendritic cell vaccination. The chain recombines TRBV5-1 with TRBJ2-1; TRBD1 matches at 8 bases. The clonotype was recovered from a human donor with glioblastoma. CDR3 nucleotide sequence: TGCGCCAGCACCCCTGGACAGGGCAATGAGCAGTTCTTC. Encoded protein: CASTPGQGNEQFF.